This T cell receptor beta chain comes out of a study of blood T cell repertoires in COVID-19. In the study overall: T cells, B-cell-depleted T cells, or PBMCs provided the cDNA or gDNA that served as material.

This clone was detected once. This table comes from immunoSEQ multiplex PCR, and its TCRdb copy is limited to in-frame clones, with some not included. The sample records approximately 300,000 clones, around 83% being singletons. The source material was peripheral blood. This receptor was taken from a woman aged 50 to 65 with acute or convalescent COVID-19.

The CDR3, as DNA: TGTGCCAGCAGAAAGAGCACTGAAGCTTTCTTT. This gives the protein CASRKSTEAFF. The gene calls are TRBV2 and TRBJ1-1; D unresolved. The CDR3 has 11 amino acids. CDR1 and CDR2 (germline): SNHLY, FYNNEI. V gave up 6 bases and J gave up 4 bases, with 6 bases separating them.